This T cell receptor (beta chain) originates from a study of cytomegalovirus exposure and HLA in healthy donors. Study outcomes and limitations: Later analysis identified 16,000 or so TCR beta sequences associated with HLA alleles, using a false discovery rate threshold of 0.05. In a later analysis, V- and J-gene trimming of beta chains associated with a DCLRE1C missense variant, replicated independently. A later analysis reportedly found fewer N-insertions in an Asian-associated ancestry cluster than the approximately 700-donor mean.

PCR used 60 Vbeta primers and 13 Jbeta primers. Measured with immunoSEQ multiplex PCR; TCRdb has only the in-frame clones, and not every one. The table lists fewer than 200,000 clones, around 90% of them singletons. This CDR3 has 12 residues. Germline-derived CDR1 and CDR2 are MNHEY and SVGAGI. The junction had 4 bases not matched to a gene; V was cut back by 6 bases and J by 8 bases. A note on this clone: Its antigen remains unidentified.

This rearrangement joins TRBV6-5 to TRBJ1-2, with TRBD1 identical over 9 bases. This TCR derives from a young woman in good health and CMV-seronegative. Sequencing input: PBMCs. CDR3: CASSGTGIGYTF. CDR3 coding DNA: TGTGCCAGCAGCGGGACAGGGATCGGCTACACCTTC.